Each of the 17 T cell receptor beta chains below was sequenced from the same sample in a study of shared clonotypes between healthy human individuals. Sequenced by immunoSEQ multiplex PCR; TCRdb stores in-frame clones only, minus some. The sample has more than 900,000 clones, about 84% seen once. The specimen was memory CD4+ T cells from PBMCs. Subset denoted: CD45RA-negative fraction. The receptors come from a man aged 18-30 years in good health. Some clones in this sample may be carry-over from other donors' samples.

The V and J genes are TRBV18 and TRBJ1-4; D uncertain. The germline V gene encodes CDR1 KGHSH and CDR2 LQKENI. The length of the CDR3 is 15 residues. V was clipped by 0 bases and J by 7 bases, with 12 bases between them. The CDR3 nucleotides read TGTGCCAGCTCACCACCGGGGAGGTCTGGTGAAAAACTGTTTTTT. Translating it yields CASSPPGRSGEKLFF.

V is TRBV6-6 and J is TRBJ1-5; D is ambiguous. The CDR3 runs to 13 residues. Germline V gene lookup returns CDR1 MNHNY and CDR2 SVGAGI (reference sequence). V was pared by 5 bases and J by 7 bases, with 12 bases between. The CDR3 DNA reads TGTGCCAGCAGTCCGCAGAGAGGACAGCCCCAGCATTTT. Its protein is CASSPQRGQPQHF.

This clone was detected once. At one of its ends the junction is not consistent with the germline gene, which may arise from a read error. The chain couples TRBV5-5 to TRBJ2-1; D might be TRBD1 (6 bases). The CDR3 has 14 residues. Germline CDR1 SGHKS, CDR2 YYEKEE (reference sequence). Written as DNA, the CDR3 is TGCGCCAGCAGCCAAGATTCTGGGTTGACAGGGCAGTTCTTC. It translates to CASSQDSGLTGQFF. Supplemented by reference TRBV5-5 and TRBJ2-1, the full variable domain reads DAGVTQSPTHLIKTRGQQVTLRCSPISGHKSVSWYQQVLGQGPQFIFQYYEKEERGRGNFPDRFSARQFPNYSSELNVNALLLGDSALYLCASSQDSGLTGQFFGPGTRLTVL.

In regard to this clone: This sequence may be a read error, since a much larger clone differs from it by one base. This chain links TRBV10-3 with TRBJ1-2, with D hard to call. The CDR3 covers 11 residues. The germline V gene has CDR1 ENHRY and CDR2 SYGVKD. Deletions cut 2 bases from V and 3 bases from J, with 1 base between. CDR3 in DNA: TGTGCCATCAGTGAGGACTATGGCTACACCTTC. This translates into CAISEDYGYTF.

This clone has only a few counts. CDR3 residues: CASSLSFTGDETQYF. CDR3 bases: TGTGCCAGCAGCTTGTCCTTTACAGGGGACGAGACCCAGTACTTC. This rearrangement joins TRBV5-4 to TRBJ2-5, with TRBD1 matching over 7 bases. V lost 1 base and J lost 5; bases outside the gene matches: 8. Germline V CDR1 and CDR2: SGHNT, YYREEE (reference sequence). The CDR3 length is 15 residues.

A word on this clone: Within the sample, other DNA sequences also encode this same CDR3. The V and J genes are TRBV5-1 and TRBJ1-1, with 8 bases matching TRBD1. Germline V gene lookup returns CDR1 SGHRS and CDR2 YFSETQ. J was trimmed by 4 bases and V by 4 bases; bases with no gene match: 6. CDR3 size: 14 residues. DNA of the CDR3: TGCGCCAGCAGCCCGGAAACAGGGGGCACTGAAGCTTTCTTT. Translated: CASSPETGGTEAFF.

The gene calls are TRBV7-6 and TRBJ1-2, with D uncertain. CDR3 length: 13 amino acids. The ends were cut back, 5 bases at V and 5 bases at J, with 12 bases in the middle. CDR1 and CDR2 (germline): SGHVS, FNYEAQ. CDR3 amino acids: CASSPTQGYGYTF. In DNA, the CDR3 is TGTGCCAGCAGCCCAACCCAAGGATATGGCTACACCTTC.

In this sample, this clone turned up once. The V gene is TRBV4-3, the J gene TRBJ2-1; possible D gene TRBD1, 6 bases. Germline V gene lookup returns CDR1 LGHNA and CDR2 YSLEER. V was cut by 1 base and J by 4 bases, with 11 bases left in between. CDR3 length: 15 amino acids. CDR3 sequence: CASSQAATGYNEQFF. The CDR3 DNA reads TGCGCCAGCAGCCAAGCAGCTACAGGGTACAATGAGCAGTTCTTC.

This rearrangement joins TRBV4-2 to TRBJ1-2; 7 bases match TRBD1. The CDR3 has 16 amino acids. With V trimmed by 3 bases and J by 4 bases, 11 bases remained unmatched. CDR1 and CDR2 (germline): LGHNA, YNFKEQ. In DNA form, the CDR3 reads TGTGCCAGCAGCCAGGAAGGGGGCGAAGTTCTCTATGGCTACACCTTC. This sequence encodes CASSQEGGEVLYGYTF.

The CDR3, as DNA: TGTGCCTGGAGTACAGGACTCGGGCCCAATGAGCAGTTCTTC. It codes for CAWSTGLGPNEQFF. This chain joins TRBV30 and TRBJ2-1; D possibly matches TRBD1 or TRBD2 (5 bases each). The V end was cut by 2 bases, the J end by 6 bases, with 14 bases between. Germline V gene sequence: CDR1 GTSNPN, CDR2 SVGIG (reference sequence). This CDR3 region has 14 residues. Based on the CDR3 plus reference TRBV30 and TRBJ2-1, the full variable domain is SQTIHQWPATLVQPVGSPLSLECTVEGTSNPNLYWYRQAAGRGLQLLFYSVGIGQISSEVPQNLSASRPQDRQFILSSKKLLLSDSGFYLCAWSTGLGPNEQFFGPGTRLTVL.

The rearrangement links TRBV5-4 to TRBJ2-2; D is undetermined. The CDR3 has 15 residues. Germline CDR1 reads SGHNT; CDR2 reads YYREEE (reference sequence). V lost 3 bases and J 7 bases, leaving 16 bases between the germline ends. DNA of the CDR3: TGTGCCAGCAGCTCCTCAGGACGTAGTGACGGGGAGCTGTTTTTT. Its translation is CASSSSGRSDGELFF.

Of note for this clone: The sample has other DNA sequences that encode this CDR3 too. This chain connects TRBV11-3 to TRBJ1-1; unclear D gene. CDR1 and CDR2 from the germline V gene are SGHNT and YENEEA. Trimming removed 1 base at V and 1 base at J, with 7 bases between. The CDR3 runs 14 residues. The CDR3 nucleotides are TGTGCCAGCAGCTTAGGAGGTGGGAACACTGAAGCTTTCTTT. Protein: CASSLGGGNTEAFF.

The V gene is TRBV10-3, the J gene TRBJ1-2; maybe TRBD1 (5 bases). Germline loops: CDR1 ENHRY, CDR2 SYGVKD. This CDR3 comprises 17 residues. Trimming took 4 bases from V and 3 from J, leaving 21 bases between them. CDR3 coding DNA: TGTGCCATCAGTGGCCGGGGGACGCAGTTTACAGACTATGGCTACACCTTC. Protein product: CAISGRGTQFTDYGYTF.

The chain links TRBV29-1 to TRBJ2-7; 9 nucleotides align to TRBD1. The CDR3 loop spans 13 amino acids. Germline assignment: CDR1 SQVTM and CDR2 ANQGSEA. With 5 bases clipped from V and 1 base from J, the junction kept 3 bases outside the gene matches. CDR3 protein: CSVQTGGSYEQYF. The CDR3 region has the DNA TGCAGCGTTCAGACAGGGGGGTCCTACGAGCAGTACTTC.

This chain connects TRBV5-5 to TRBJ2-1, with TRBD2 identical over 11 bases. V lost 5 bases, J lost 3 bases, and 13 bases stayed unmatched. CDR1 SGHKS and CDR2 YYEKEE come from the germline V gene (reference sequence). The CDR3 covers 18 residues. As DNA, the CDR3 is TGTGCCAGCAGTGGCGGACTAGCGGGTTTTCGGGTCTACAATGAGCAGTTCTTC. The encoded protein is CASSGGLAGFRVYNEQFF.

This sequence joins TRBV2 and TRBJ2-1; 8 positions match TRBD2. V gave up 7 bases and J gave up 8 bases; unmatched junction bases: 13. The CDR3 spans 15 residues. CDR1 is SNHLY and CDR2 is FYNNEI in the germline V gene. The CDR3 sequence is CASTGSGLGSDEQFF. In nucleotides, the CDR3 is TGTGCCAGCACAGGTTCGGGACTAGGCTCCGATGAGCAGTTCTTC.

The table lists this clone with a few counts. This chain joins TRBV10-3 and TRBJ1-4, with D hard to call. This CDR3 region has 14 residues. V was trimmed by 5 bases and J by 8 bases, leaving 15 bases between them. CDR1 and CDR2 from the germline V gene are ENHRY and SYGVKD. As DNA, the CDR3 is TGTGCCATCAGTACCGGGAGCTGGGGAGAAAAACTGTTTTTT. It specifies CAISTGSWGEKLFF.